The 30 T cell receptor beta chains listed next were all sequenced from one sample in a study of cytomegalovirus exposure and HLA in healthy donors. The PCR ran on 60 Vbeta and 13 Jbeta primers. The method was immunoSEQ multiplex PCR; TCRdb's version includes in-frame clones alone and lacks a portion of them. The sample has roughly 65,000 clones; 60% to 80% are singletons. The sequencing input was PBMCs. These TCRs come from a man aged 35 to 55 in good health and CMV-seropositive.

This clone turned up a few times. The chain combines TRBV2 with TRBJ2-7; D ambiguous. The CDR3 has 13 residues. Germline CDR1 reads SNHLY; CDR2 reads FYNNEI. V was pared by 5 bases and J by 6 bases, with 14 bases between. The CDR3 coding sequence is TGTGCCAGCAGTCGTCCGCCAGGCTCCGAGCAGTACTTC. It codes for CASSRPPGSEQYF.

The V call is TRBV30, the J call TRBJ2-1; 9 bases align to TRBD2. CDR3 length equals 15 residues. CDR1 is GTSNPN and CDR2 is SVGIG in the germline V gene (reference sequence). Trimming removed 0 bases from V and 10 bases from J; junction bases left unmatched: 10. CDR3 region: CAWSVYGGGAGEQFF. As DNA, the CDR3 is TGTGCCTGGAGTGTCTACGGCGGGGGGGCCGGGGAGCAGTTCTTC.

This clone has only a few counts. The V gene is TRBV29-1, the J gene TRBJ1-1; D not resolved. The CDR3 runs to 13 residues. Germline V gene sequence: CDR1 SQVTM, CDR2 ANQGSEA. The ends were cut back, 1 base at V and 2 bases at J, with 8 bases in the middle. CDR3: CSVEVQANTEAFF. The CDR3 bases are TGCAGCGTTGAAGTCCAGGCAAACACTGAAGCTTTCTTT.

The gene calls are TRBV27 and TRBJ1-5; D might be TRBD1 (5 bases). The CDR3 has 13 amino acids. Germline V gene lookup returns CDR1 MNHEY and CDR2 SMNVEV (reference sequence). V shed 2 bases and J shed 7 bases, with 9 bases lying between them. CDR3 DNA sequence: TGTGCCAGCAGTTTAACAGGAAAACAGCCCCAGCATTTT. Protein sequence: CASSLTGKQPQHF.

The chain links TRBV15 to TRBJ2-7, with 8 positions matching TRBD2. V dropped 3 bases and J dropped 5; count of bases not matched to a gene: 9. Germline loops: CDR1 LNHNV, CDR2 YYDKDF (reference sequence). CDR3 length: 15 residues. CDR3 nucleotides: TGTGCCACCAGCAGCCCTCGGGAGGGTAGTGACGAGCAGTACTTC. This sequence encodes CATSSPREGSDEQYF.

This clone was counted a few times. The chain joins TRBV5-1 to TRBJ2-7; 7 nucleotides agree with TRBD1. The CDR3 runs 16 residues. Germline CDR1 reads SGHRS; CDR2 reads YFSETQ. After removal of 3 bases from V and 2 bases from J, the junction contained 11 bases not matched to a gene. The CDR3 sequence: CASSYGTARRTYEQYF. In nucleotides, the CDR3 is TGCGCCAGCAGCTACGGGACAGCCCGAAGGACCTACGAGCAGTACTTC.

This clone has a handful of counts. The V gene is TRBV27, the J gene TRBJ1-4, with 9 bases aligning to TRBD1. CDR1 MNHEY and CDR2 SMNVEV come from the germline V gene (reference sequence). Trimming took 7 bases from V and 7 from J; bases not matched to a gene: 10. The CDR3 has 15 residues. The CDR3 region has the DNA TGTGCCAGCATGCTCTGGGACAGGGCGGGTGAAAAACTGTTTTTT. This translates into CASMLWDRAGEKLFF. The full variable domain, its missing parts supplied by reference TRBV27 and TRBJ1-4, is EAQVTQNPRYLITVTGKKLTVTCSQNMNHEYMSWYRQDPGLGLRQIYYSMNVEVTDKGDVPEGYKVSRKEKRNFPLILESPSPNQTSLYFCASMLWDRAGEKLFFGSGTQLSVL.

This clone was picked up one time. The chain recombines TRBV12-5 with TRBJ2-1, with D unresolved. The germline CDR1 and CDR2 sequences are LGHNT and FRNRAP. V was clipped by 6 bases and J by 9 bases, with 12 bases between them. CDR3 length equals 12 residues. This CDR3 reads CASGLTGFEQFF. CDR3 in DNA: TGTGCTAGTGGCTTGACCGGTTTTGAGCAGTTCTTC.

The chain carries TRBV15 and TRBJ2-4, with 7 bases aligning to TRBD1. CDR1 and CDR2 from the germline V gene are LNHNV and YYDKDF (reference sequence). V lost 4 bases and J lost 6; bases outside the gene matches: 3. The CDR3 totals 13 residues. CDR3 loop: CATSIRQGNIQYF. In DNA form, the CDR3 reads TGTGCCACCAGCATACGACAGGGAAACATTCAGTACTTC.

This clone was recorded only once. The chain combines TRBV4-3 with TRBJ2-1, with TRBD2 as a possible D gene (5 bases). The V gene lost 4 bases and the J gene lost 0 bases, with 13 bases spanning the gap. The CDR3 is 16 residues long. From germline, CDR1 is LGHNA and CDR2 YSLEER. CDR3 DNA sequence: TGCGCCAGCAGCCGGCTGACTGACTACTCCTACAATGAGCAGTTCTTC. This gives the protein CASSRLTDYSYNEQFF.

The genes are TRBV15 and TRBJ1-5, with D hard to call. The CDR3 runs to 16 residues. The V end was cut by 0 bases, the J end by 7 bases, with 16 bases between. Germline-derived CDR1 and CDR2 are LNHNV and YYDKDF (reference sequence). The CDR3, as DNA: TGTGCCACCAGCAGAGAGGGTGACGGGATGGGCCAGCCCCAGCATTTT. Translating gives CATSREGDGMGQPQHF.

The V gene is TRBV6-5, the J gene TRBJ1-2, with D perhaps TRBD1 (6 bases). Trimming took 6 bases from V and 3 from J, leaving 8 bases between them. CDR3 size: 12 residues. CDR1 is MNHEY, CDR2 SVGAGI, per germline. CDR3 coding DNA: TGTGCCAGCAGCTCAGGGGACTATGGCTACACCTTC. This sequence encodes CASSSGDYGYTF.

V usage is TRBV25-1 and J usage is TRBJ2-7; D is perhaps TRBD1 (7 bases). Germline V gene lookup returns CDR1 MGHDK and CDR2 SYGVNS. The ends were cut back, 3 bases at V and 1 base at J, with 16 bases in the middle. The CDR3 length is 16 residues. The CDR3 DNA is TGTGCCAGCAGTGATTCAGGGGGGAGTGGGTCCTACGAGCAGTACTTC. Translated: CASSDSGGSGSYEQYF.

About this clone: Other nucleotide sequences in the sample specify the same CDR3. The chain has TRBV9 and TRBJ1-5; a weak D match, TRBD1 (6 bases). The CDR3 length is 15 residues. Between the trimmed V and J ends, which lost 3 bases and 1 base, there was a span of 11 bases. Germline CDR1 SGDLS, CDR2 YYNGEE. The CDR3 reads CASSAGTFSNQPQHF. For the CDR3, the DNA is TGTGCCAGCAGCGCAGGGACATTCAGCAATCAGCCCCAGCATTTT. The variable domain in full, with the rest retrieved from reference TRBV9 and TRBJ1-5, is DSGVTQTPKHLITATGQRVTLRCSPRSGDLSVYWYQQSLDQGLQFLIQYYNGEERAKGNILERFSAQQFPDLHSELNLSSLELGDSALYFCASSAGTFSNQPQHFGDGTRLSIL.

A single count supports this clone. The CDR3 sequence is CAISSLRFAGGADTQYF. The CDR3 nucleotides read TGTGCCATCAGCAGTCTTCGGTTCGCGGGAGGAGCAGATACGCAGTATTTT. The rearrangement joins TRBV10-3 to TRBJ2-3, with 8 bases fitting TRBD2. Germline V CDR1 and CDR2: ENHRY, SYGVKD. After removal of 6 bases from V and 4 bases from J, the junction contained 15 bases not matched to a gene. The CDR3 has 17 amino acids.

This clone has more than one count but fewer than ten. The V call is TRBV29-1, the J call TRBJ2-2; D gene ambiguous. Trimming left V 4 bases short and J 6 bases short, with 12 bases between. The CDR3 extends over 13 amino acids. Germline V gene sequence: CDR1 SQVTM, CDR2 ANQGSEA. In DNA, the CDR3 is TGCAGCGTTGCAGAGTCAGTGGCCGGGGAGCTGTTTTTT. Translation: CSVAESVAGELFF.

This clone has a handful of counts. The DNA for the CDR3 is TGTGCCAGCAGCTTAGCGGGAGGGGACAACAATGAGCAGTTCTTC. The encoded protein is CASSLAGGDNNEQFF. The V call is TRBV7-3, the J call TRBJ2-1; TRBD2 matches 9 bases. The CDR3 runs 15 residues. Looked up from germline, CDR1 is SGHTA and CDR2 is FQGTGA. V lost 2 bases and J lost 5; bases outside the gene matches: 4.

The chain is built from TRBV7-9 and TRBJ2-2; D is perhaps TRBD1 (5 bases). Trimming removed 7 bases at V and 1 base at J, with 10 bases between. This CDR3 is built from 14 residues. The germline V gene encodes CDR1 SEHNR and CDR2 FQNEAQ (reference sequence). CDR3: CASTQGRNTGELFF. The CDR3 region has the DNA TGTGCCAGCACCCAGGGTAGGAACACCGGGGAGCTGTTTTTT.

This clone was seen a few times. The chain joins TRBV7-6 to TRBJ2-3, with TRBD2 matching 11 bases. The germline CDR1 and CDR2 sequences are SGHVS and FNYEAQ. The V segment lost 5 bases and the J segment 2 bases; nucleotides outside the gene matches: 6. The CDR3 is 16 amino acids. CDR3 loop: CASSPGTSGNTDTQYF. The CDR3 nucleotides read TGTGCCAGCAGCCCCGGGACTAGCGGAAACACAGATACGCAGTATTTT.

The CDR3 loop reads CASSLQTGPQETQYF. For the CDR3, the DNA is TGCGCCAGCAGCTTACAAACAGGACCCCAAGAGACCCAGTACTTC. The chain is built from TRBV5-1 and TRBJ2-5, with D maybe TRBD1 (5 bases). Germline CDR1 reads SGHRS; CDR2 reads YFSETQ. The CDR3 is 15 residues long. V was clipped by 2 bases and J by 1 base, with 12 bases between them.

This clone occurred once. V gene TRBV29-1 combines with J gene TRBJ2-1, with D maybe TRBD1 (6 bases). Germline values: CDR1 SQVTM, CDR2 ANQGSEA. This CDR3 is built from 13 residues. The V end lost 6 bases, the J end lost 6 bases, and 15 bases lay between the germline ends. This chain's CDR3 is CSVTGFGANEQFF. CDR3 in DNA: TGCAGCGTAACAGGGTTCGGTGCCAATGAGCAGTTCTTC.

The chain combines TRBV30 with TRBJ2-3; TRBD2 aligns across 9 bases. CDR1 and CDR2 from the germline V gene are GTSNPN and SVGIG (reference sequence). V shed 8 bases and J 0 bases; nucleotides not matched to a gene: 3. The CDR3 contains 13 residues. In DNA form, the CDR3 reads TGTGCCGCGGGACTAGCCAGCACAGATACGCAGTATTTT. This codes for CAAGLASTDTQYF.

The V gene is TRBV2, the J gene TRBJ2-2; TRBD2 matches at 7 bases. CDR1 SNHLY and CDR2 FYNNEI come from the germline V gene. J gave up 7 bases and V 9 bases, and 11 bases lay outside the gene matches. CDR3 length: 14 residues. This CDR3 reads CASHKGREGGELFF. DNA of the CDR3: TGTGCCAGTCATAAAGGCAGGGAGGGCGGGGAGCTGTTTTTT.

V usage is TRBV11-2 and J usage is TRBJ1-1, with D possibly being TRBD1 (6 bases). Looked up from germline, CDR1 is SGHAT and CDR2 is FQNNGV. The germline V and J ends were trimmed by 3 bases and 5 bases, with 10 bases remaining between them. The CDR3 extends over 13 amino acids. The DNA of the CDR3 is TGTGCCAGCAGCTTCCAGGGGACGACTGAAGCTTTCTTT. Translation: CASSFQGTTEAFF.

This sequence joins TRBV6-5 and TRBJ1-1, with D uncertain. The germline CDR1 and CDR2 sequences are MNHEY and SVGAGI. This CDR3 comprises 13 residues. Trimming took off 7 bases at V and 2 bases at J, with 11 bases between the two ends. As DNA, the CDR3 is TGTGCCAGCACAGCTCGGGGAAACACTGAAGCTTTCTTT. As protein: CASTARGNTEAFF.

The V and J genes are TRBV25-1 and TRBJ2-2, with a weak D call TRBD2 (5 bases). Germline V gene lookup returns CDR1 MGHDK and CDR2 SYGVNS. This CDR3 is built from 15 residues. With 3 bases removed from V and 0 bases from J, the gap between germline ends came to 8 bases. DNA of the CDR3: TGTGCCAGCAGTGACGACTACACGAACACCGGGGAGCTGTTTTTT. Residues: CASSDDYTNTGELFF.

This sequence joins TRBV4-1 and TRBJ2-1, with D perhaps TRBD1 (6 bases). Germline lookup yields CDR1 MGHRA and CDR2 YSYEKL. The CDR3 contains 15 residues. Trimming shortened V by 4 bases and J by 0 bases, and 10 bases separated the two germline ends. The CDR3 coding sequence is TGCGCCAGCAGCCGGTTAGGGGGCTCCTACAATGAGCAGTTCTTC. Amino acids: CASSRLGGSYNEQFF.

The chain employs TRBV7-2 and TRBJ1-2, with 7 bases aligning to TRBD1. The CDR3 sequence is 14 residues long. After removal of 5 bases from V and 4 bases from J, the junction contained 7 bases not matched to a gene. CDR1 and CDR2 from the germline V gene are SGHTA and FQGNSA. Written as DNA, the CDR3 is TGTGCCAGCAGCCCCTGGGACAGTGGCTATGGCTACACCTTC. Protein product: CASSPWDSGYGYTF.

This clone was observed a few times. CDR3 amino acids: CASSRGGNNQPQHF. DNA for the CDR3: TGCGCCAGCAGCCGAGGGGGAAACAATCAGCCCCAGCATTTT. This chain connects TRBV5-1 to TRBJ1-5; D might be TRBD1 (6 bases). The V end lost 4 bases, the J end lost 3 bases, and 11 bases lay between the germline ends. The CDR3 runs 14 residues. Germline V gene sequence: CDR1 SGHRS, CDR2 YFSETQ.

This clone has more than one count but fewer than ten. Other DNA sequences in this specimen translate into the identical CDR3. The CDR3 DNA reads TGTGCCTGGAACGGACAGGTCCAAGAGACCCAGTACTTC. Amino acids: CAWNGQVQETQYF. This chain links TRBV30 with TRBJ2-5; 7 nucleotides align to TRBD1. V was clipped by 4 bases and J by 1 base; unmatched bases: 3. This CDR3 is 13 amino acids long. Germline CDR1 is GTSNPN and CDR2 is SVGIG (reference sequence).